Presented here are 6 T cell receptor beta chains from one specimen sequenced in a study of tumor-infiltrating lymphocytes in oesophageal squamous cell carcinoma. TCRdb fed the PCR reads into MiXCR, producing one record per CDR3 protein. This sample has around 12,000 distinct CDR3 sequences, with 51% found just once. The sample comprised blood. The origin of the receptors is a female donor with esophageal squamous cell carcinoma.

This clonotype came up many times. The gene calls are TRBV7-3 and TRBJ2-1; 8 nucleotides match TRBD2. Looked up from germline, CDR1 is SGHTA and CDR2 is FQGTGA. J lost 3 bases, V lost 0 bases, and 4 bases had no gene match. The CDR3 runs 16 residues. The CDR3 here is CASSLTWLAGYNEQFF. The CDR3 coding sequence is TGTGCCAGCAGCTTAACGTGGCTAGCGGGCTACAATGAGCAGTTCTTC.

The chain uses TRBV6-6 and TRBJ2-5, with D maybe TRBD1 (6 bases). Judging by the DNA end, TRBJ1-2 fits better; the J call may be wrong. This CDR3 has 14 amino acids. Germline CDR1 reads MNHNY; CDR2 reads SVGAGI (reference sequence). CDR3 coding DNA: TGTGCCAGCAGTTACCAAGGGGGGGGTGGAGGCTACACCTTC. Protein sequence: CASSYQGGGGGYTF.

Sample share makes this clonotype medium-sized. The genes are TRBV12-3 or TRBV12-4 and TRBJ2-7; perhaps TRBD2 as D (6 bases). This CDR3 region has 15 residues. Trimming removed 8 bases from V and 7 bases from J, with 24 bases in between. CDR3 residues: CASGALAGSYNEQYF. DNA for the CDR3: TGTGCCAGCGGTGCGTTGGCGGGATCCTACAATGAGCAGTACTTC.

This clonotype has a count of ten or more. This chain joins TRBV2 and TRBJ1-1; 7 bases are a match to TRBD1. This CDR3 has 15 amino acids. V lost 6 bases and J lost 1; bases outside the gene matches: 8. Germline V gene data show CDR1 as SNHLY and CDR2 as FYNNEI. The CDR3 nucleotides read TGTGCCAGCAGCGAGAGGACAGGAGCGAACACTGAAGCTTTCTTT. It translates to CASSERTGANTEAFF.

Ten or more counts support this clonotype. V is TRBV5-1 and J is TRBJ2-2, with 9 nucleotides matching TRBD1. V was pared by 0 bases and J by 5 bases, with 8 bases of the junction left unmatched. Germline CDR1 reads SGHRS; CDR2 reads YFSETQ. The CDR3 consists of 17 residues. CDR3 nucleotide sequence: TGCGCCAGCAGCTTGGAAGATGGAGACAGGGGGACCGGGGAGCTGTTTTTT. This translates into CASSLEDGDRGTGELFF.

The chain recombines TRBV18 with TRBJ2-1; tentative D call: TRBD1 (8 bases). Trimming took 4 bases from V and 4 from J, leaving 14 bases between them. CDR1 is KGHSH, CDR2 LQKENI, per germline. The CDR3 has 15 residues. This chain's CDR3 is CASSREGQDYNEQFF. DNA of the CDR3: TGTGCCAGCTCACGGGAGGGACAGGATTACAATGAGCAGTTCTTC.